What follows is one T cell receptor beta chain and its context. The target antigen is unknown. It may be a read error: a sequence one base away is much more abundant. TCRdb reanalysed the PCR reads using MiXCR and keeps one entry per CDR3 protein. The sample yields about 320,000 distinct CDR3 sequences, about a fifth seen once. Germline V CDR1 and CDR2: LGHNA, YSLEER. The CDR3 loop spans 16 amino acids. V was cut by 1 base and J by 1 base, with 12 bases left in between. Libraries of naive CD8 cells were prepared from around 20,000 to 1,000,000 sorted cells using 10%, 30% or 50% RNA. For naive CD8 T cells, sorting used the CD8+CD4-CCR7+CD45RA+ phenotype. The data are from a study of molecular identifiers for immune sequencing clone quantification. The study, taken as a whole, reports: Under 1% of molecules in naive cells, but over 99% of effector molecules, belonged to clones above 20 RNA copies.

The source material was naive CD8+ T cells from blood, with Jurkat cell RNA spiked in. Indicated subset: FACS-sorted CD8+CD4-CCR7+CD45RA+ naive T cells. The gene calls are TRBV4-3 and TRBJ2-3, with a tentative D call TRBD2 (5 bases). The TCR originated in a human donor in good health. Some libraries in this study had Jurkat cell RNA spiked in. The CDR3 loop reads CASSQGGFGGTDTQYF. Here the CDR3 DNA reads TGCGCCAGCAGCCAAGGTGGGTTCGGGGGCACAGATACGCAGTATTTT.